This TCR beta chain was found in a study of blood T cells in healthy people across ages. Findings and caveats of the study: Estimates of diversity drawn from one million T cells were considered underestimates. Unsorted PBMCs prevented conclusive naive versus antigen-experienced comparison.

Remarks on this clonotype: What it binds is unknown.

The CDR3 is 15 amino acids. Germline values: CDR1 MNHEY, CDR2 SMNVEV (reference sequence). V shed 3 bases and J shed 4 bases, with 16 bases lying between them. The donors, all healthy, were Caucasians living in Russia, aged 6 to 90. A sample-barcoded 5' primer and a J-beta primer mix were used in a second PCR of about 6 to 12 cycles. TCRdb re-called the 5' RACE reads with MiXCR, one entry per CDR3 protein. Of 920,000 or so distinct CDR3 sequences in the sample, under 55% were seen once. The gene calls are TRBV27 and TRBJ2-7, with D maybe TRBD1 (6 bases). Material: blood. The sequence derives from a woman aged 55-75 years in good health. The DNA for the CDR3 is TGTGCCAGCAGTTTCGCACGGGACACCTCATACGAGCAGTACTTC. Its protein product is CASSFARDTSYEQYF.